This T cell receptor beta chain was identified during a study of Ad26.COV2.S vaccination and SARS-CoV-2 variants. Whole-study context: By the intramuscular route, Ad26.COV2.S was given once, or twice 56 days apart.

Study-wide points: Overall T cell responses may have been underestimated by the analyses of TCR breadth and depth.

Concerning this clone: Its specificity is unknown.

The treatment is: some 20 received Ad26.COV2.S at low or high dose, single or two shots; roughly five received placebo; per-sample allocation not given. Collection of samples fell on day 63 after the first vaccine or placebo injection. The germline CDR1 and CDR2 sequences are LGHNT and FRNRAP. Unmatched junction bases numbered 8, after V lost 7 bases and J lost 6 bases. This CDR3 comprises 14 residues. Produced via immunoSEQ multiplex PCR; TCRdb's table is partial and in-frame only. The data show 360,000 or so clones, around 86% seen once. This clonotype was obtained from a person between 18 and 65 years old who received the Ad26.COV2.S COVID-19 vaccine or a placebo. The chain combines TRBV12-5 with TRBJ2-3; TRBD2 aligns across 9 bases. The sample consisted of peripheral blood, taken in a trial of Ad26.COV2.S vaccine versus placebo. CDR3 nucleotide sequence: TGTGCTAGTGTTCCGGGACTAGCTGAGGATACGCAGTATTTT. Amino acid sequence: CASVPGLAEDTQYF. Full variable domain (rest looked up from reference TRBV12-5 and TRBJ2-3): DARVTQTPRHKVTEMGQEVTMRCQPILGHNTVFWYRQTMMQGLELLAYFRNRAPLDDSGMPKDRFSAEMPDATLATLKIQPSEPRDSAVYFCASVPGLAEDTQYFGPGTRLTVL.